At least ten counts were recorded for the clone carrying this T cell receptor beta chain. Antigen unknown. The sample comes from a study of T cells in Graves' hyperthyroidism and ophthalmopathy. Study-level results: Most clonotypes expanded in the thyroid (above 0.001) were also present in blood. Ophthalmopathy was separated from stable hyperthyroidism by a 13 V-J model.

The investigators amplified TCR beta CDR3 regions from RNA transcripts. Primed by the HTBI set, a first-round RT-PCR was run on the TCR CDR3. TCRdb itself ran the multiplex PCR reads through MiXCR, one entry per CDR3 protein. The repertoire includes roughly 380,000 distinct CDR3 sequences, roughly 18% of them detected once, and about 14% sits in the top ten. This CDR3 spans 16 amino acids. V was cut by 6 bases and J by 1 base, with 17 bases left in between. The germline CDR1 and CDR2 sequences are KGHDR and SFDVKD. The cohort's ophthalmopathy patients, a group with duration under 3 months, had a Clinical Activity Score of at least 3 and a NOSPECS grade of at least 4.

This receptor was taken from a woman aged 40 to 50 with Graves' ophthalmopathy. V and J are TRBV24-1 and TRBJ1-1; no clear D gene. Sequencing was performed on blood. The CDR3 sequence: CATSYGSRPSNTEAFF. DNA of the CDR3: TGTGCCACCAGTTACGGGTCGCGCCCTTCGAACACTGAAGCTTTCTTT.